Described below is a single T cell receptor (beta chain) sequence and its context. Antigen unknown. MiXCR was run by TCRdb on the reads, yielding one entry per CDR3 protein. Seen here are roughly 700,000 distinct CDR3 sequences, approximately 33% observed once, and the top ten hold around a sixth. Germline V gene lookup returns CDR1 SGHRS and CDR2 YFSETQ. CDR3 length: 17 residues. V was cut by 0 bases and J by 5 bases, with 17 bases left in between. The sample is drawn from a study of T cell repertoires in cytomegalovirus infection. About the study: CMV epitopes that were recently identified and HLA-C-restricted were used alongside well-studied HLA-B-restricted ones. Public TCR beta signatures were indicative of both CMV infection and a matching HLA type.

The source of this sequence is a human donor in good health (CMV status not recorded). Some clones in this sample may be carry-over from other donors' samples. Sequenced material: cultured PBMCs, taken from culture after CMV antigen stimulation. The chain joins TRBV5-1 to TRBJ1-4; tentatively, D is TRBD1 (6 bases). CDR3 bases: TGCGCCAGCAGCTTGGGCCCCGTCGGGGGCGAAAATGAAAAACTGTTTTTT. Translating gives CASSLGPVGGENEKLFF.